One and the same sample provided the 3 T cell receptor beta chains below, sequenced in a study of T-cell reconstitution after alpha-beta-depleted transplantation in children. Unique molecular identifiers were used to barcode this TCRbeta library. TCRdb recomputed calls from the PCR reads with MiXCR, one row per CDR3 protein. The table records some 70,000 distinct CDR3 sequences, 4.9% of them present only once. The sequencing here drew on PBMCs, mostly from graft donor cells, taken 180 days after TCRalphabeta/CD19-depleted stem cell transplant. Receptors were obtained from a boy under two years old who had a stem cell transplant for acute myeloid leukemia, so the T cells may come from the graft donor.

Points on this clonotype: A read error may be the cause here, since a much bigger clone is one base away. This chain connects TRBV5-7 to TRBJ2-3, with 8 bases that match TRBD1. TRBV5-7 is an ORF, and what it does is uncertain. The CDR3 consists of 16 residues. V trimming: 4 bases; J trimming: 3 bases; junction bases outside the gene matches: 10. The CDR3 protein is CASSPRGRCRTDTQYF. CDR3 nucleotide sequence: TGTGCCAGCAGCCCCAGGGGGCGGTGTAGAACAGATACGCAGTATTTT.

This clonotype was found many times. The V gene is TRBV29-1, the J gene TRBJ2-3; 7 bases are shared with TRBD2. The V segment lost 3 bases and the J segment 4 bases; nucleotides outside the gene matches: 7. This CDR3 is 14 amino acids long. CDR1 is SQVTM and CDR2 is ANQGSEA in the germline V gene. CDR3 nucleotide sequence: TGCAGCGTTGAGATTGGGGGAGGGGCAGATACGCAGTATTTT. Its protein is CSVEIGGGADTQYF.

This clonotype has at least ten counts. The gene calls are TRBV20-1 and TRBJ2-3, with 7 positions matching TRBD2. The V gene's germline CDR1 is DFQATT and CDR2 SNEGSKA (reference sequence). CDR3 size: 15 residues. Germline trimming cut 3 bases from V and 1 base from J; bases unmatched to any gene: 7. CDR3 sequence: CSARGGVFGTDTQYF. DNA for the CDR3: TGCAGTGCTAGGGGGGGGGTTTTCGGCACAGATACGCAGTATTTT.